The present T cell receptor beta chain was sequenced within a study of CDR3 diversity in severe acne (dated by TCRdb to the late 2010s). The table lists this clonotype with many counts. No antigen is known for it. No base quality values were provided; no much bigger clone lies one nucleotide off. Library method: PCR. Sequencing was performed on an Illumina HiSeq 2000. TCRdb trimmed the raw reads at Q25, called clones with MiXCR and kept productive beta chains. CDR3 protein sequences are deduplicated, and each keeps its most common genes and DNA. The sample data list roughly 100,000 distinct CDR3 sequences, and about half of these were observed just once. Roughly 12% of the sample lies in the top ten. Input material: blood. The sequence was collected from a male donor with acne.

The CDR3 region: CASSLGQGLNTEAFF. The nucleotides read TGTGCCAGCAGCTTAGGACAGGGCCTTAACACTGAAGCTTTCTTT. Recombination joined TRBV7-6 with TRBJ1-1, with 7 bases matching TRBD1. Spanning cysteine to phenylalanine, the CDR3 consists of 15 amino acids. Only CDR3 DNA is held: 45 bases, read in frame from base 1. CDR1 and CDR2 (SGHVS, FNYEAQ) derive from the germline V gene. Clipping removes 1 base from V and 2 bases from J, with 4 as the unmatched junction base count.